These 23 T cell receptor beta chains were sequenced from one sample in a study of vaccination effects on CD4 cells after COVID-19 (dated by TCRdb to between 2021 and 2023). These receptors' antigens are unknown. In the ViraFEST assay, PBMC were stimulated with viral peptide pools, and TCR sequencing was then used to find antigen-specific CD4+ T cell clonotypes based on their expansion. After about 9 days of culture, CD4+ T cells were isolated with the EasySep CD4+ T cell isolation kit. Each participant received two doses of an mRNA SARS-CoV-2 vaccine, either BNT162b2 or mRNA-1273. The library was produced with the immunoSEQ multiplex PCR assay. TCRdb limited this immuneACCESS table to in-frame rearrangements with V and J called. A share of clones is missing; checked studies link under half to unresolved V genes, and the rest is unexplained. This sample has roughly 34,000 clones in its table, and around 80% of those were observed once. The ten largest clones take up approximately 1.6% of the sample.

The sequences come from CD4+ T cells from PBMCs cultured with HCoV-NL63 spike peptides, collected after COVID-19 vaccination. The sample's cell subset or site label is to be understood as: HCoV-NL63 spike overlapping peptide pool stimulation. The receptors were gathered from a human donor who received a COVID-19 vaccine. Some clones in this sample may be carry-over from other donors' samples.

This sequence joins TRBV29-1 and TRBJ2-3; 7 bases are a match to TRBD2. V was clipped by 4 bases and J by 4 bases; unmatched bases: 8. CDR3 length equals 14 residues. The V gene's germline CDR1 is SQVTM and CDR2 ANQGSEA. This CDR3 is CSVVSSGAADTQYF. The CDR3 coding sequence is TGCAGCGTTGTTAGCAGCGGGGCCGCAGATACGCAGTATTTT.

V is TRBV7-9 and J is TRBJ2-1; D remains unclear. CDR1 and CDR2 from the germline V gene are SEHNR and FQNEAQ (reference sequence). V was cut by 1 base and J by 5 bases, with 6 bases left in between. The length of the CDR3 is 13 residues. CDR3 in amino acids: CASSLDPHNEQFF. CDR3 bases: TGTGCCAGCAGCTTAGATCCCCACAATGAGCAGTTCTTC.

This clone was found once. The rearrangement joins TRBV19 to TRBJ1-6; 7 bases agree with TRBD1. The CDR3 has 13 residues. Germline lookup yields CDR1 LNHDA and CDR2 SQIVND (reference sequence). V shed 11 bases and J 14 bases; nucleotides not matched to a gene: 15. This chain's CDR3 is CAARAGQDLTLHF. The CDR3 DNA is TGTGCCGCGAGGGCAGGACAGGACCTCACCCTCCACTTT.

CDR3 coding DNA: TGCGCCAGCACCGGGCTAGCGGCCACAGATACGCAGTATTTT. Its translation is CASTGLAATDTQYF. V usage is TRBV10-2 and J usage is TRBJ2-3; 7 bases agree with TRBD2. This CDR3 region has 14 residues. Looked up from germline, CDR1 is WSHSY and CDR2 is SAAADI. Trimming took 7 bases from V and 2 from J; bases not matched to a gene: 6.

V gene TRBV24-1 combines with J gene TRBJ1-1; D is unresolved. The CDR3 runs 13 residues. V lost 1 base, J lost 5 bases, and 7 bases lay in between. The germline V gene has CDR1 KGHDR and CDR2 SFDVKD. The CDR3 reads CATSDFFATEAFF. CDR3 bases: TGTGCCACCAGTGATTTTTTTGCGACTGAAGCTTTCTTT.

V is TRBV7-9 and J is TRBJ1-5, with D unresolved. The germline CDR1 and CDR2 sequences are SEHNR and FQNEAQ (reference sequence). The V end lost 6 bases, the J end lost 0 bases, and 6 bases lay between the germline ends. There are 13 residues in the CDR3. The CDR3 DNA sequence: TGTGCCAGCAGTGGGGTTAGCAATCAGCCCCAGCATTTT. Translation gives CASSGVSNQPQHF. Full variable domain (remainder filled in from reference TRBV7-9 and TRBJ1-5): DTGVSQNPRHKITKRGQNVTFRCDPISEHNRLYWYRQTLGQGPEFLTYFQNEAQLEKSRLLSDRFSAERPKGSFSTLEIQRTEQGDSAMYLCASSGVSNQPQHFGDGTRLSIL.

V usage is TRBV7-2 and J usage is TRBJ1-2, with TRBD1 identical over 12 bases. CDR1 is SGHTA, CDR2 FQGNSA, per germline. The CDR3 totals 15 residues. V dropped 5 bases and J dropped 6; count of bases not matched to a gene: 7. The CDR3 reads CASSVGTGGRDGYTF. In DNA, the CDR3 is TGTGCCAGCAGCGTAGGGACAGGGGGCAGGGATGGCTACACCTTC.

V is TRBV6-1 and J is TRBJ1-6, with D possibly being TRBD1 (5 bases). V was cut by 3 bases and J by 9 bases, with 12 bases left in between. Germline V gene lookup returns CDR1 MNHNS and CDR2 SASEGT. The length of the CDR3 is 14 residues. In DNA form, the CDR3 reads TGTGCCAGCAGTGAGCGACAGAAGGGTTCACCCCTCCACTTT. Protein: CASSERQKGSPLHF.

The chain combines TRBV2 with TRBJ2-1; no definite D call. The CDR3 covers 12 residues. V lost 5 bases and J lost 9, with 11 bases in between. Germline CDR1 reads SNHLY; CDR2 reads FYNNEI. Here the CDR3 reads CASSSSMVEQFF. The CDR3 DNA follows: TGTGCCAGCAGTTCGAGTATGGTTGAGCAGTTCTTC.

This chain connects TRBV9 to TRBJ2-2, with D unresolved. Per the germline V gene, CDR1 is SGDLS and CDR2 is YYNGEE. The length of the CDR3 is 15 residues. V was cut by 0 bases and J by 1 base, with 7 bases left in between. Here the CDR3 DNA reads TGTGCCAGCAGCGTAGGTTCATTGAACACCGGGGAGCTGTTTTTT. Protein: CASSVGSLNTGELFF.

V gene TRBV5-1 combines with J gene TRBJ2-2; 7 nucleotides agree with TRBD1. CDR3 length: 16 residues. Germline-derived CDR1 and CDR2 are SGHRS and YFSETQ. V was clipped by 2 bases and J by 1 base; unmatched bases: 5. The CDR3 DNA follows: TGCGCCAGCAGCTTTTCCGGGACAGAGAACACCGGGGAGCTGTTTTTT. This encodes CASSFSGTENTGELFF.

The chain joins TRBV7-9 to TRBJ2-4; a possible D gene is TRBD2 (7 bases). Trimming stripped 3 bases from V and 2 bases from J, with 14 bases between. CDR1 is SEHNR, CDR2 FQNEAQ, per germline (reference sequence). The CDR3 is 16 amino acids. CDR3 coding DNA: TGTGCCAGCAGCTTGGGGGGGCAGGGAACCAAAAACATTCAGTACTTC. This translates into CASSLGGQGTKNIQYF. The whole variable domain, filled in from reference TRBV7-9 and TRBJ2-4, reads DTGVSQNPRHKITKRGQNVTFRCDPISEHNRLYWYRQTLGQGPEFLTYFQNEAQLEKSRLLSDRFSAERPKGSFSTLEIQRTEQGDSAMYLCASSLGGQGTKNIQYFGAGTRLSVL.

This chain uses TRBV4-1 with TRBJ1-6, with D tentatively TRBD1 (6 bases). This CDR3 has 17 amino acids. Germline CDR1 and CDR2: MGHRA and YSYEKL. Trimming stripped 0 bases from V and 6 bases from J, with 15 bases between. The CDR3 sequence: CASSQEGAGASNSPLHF. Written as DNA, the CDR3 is TGCGCCAGCAGCCAAGAAGGAGCAGGGGCTAGTAATTCACCCCTCCACTTT.

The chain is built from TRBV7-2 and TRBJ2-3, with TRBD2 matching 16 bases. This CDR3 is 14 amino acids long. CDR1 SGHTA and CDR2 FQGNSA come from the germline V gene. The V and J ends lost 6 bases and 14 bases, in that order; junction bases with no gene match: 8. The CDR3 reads CASSTSGTSGGGYF. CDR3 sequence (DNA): TGTGCCAGCAGTACCTCCGGGACTAGCGGGGGGGGGTATTTT.

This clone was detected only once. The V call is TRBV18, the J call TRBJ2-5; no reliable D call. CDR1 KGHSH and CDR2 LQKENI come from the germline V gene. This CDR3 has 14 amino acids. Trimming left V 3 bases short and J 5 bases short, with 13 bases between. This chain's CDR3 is CASSPQASVETQYF. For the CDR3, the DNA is TGTGCCAGCTCACCTCAGGCGAGTGTTGAGACCCAGTACTTC.

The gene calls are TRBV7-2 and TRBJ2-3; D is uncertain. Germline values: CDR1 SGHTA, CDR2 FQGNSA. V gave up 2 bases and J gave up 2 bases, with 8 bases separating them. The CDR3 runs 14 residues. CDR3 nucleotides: TGTGCCAGCAGCTTAAGTGCGATCACAGATACGCAGTATTTT. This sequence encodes CASSLSAITDTQYF.

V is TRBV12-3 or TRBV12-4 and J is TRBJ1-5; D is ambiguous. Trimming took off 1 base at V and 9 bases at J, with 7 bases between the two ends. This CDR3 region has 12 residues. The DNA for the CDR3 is TGTGCCAGCAGTTTAGTATCTGGGCCCCAGCATTTT. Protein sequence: CASSLVSGPQHF.

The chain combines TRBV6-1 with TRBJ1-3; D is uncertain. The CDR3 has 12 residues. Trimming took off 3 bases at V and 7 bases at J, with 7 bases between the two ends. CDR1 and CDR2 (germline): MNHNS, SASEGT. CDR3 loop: CASSEHGNTIYF. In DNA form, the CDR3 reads TGTGCCAGCAGTGAGCATGGGAACACCATATATTTT.

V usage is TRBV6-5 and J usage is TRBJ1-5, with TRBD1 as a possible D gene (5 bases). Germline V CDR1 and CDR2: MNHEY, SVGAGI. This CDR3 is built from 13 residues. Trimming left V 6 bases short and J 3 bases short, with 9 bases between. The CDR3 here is CASSRQTNQPQHF. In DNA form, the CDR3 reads TGTGCCAGCAGCCGACAGACCAATCAGCCCCAGCATTTT.

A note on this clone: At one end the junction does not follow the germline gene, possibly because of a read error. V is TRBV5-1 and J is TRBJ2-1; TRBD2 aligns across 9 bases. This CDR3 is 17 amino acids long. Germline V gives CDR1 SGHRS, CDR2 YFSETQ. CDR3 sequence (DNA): TGCGCCAGCAGCTTGGCCGTGATAGCGGGGGCGTCGAGCATGATGGTCTTC. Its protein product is CASSLAVIAGASSMMVF.

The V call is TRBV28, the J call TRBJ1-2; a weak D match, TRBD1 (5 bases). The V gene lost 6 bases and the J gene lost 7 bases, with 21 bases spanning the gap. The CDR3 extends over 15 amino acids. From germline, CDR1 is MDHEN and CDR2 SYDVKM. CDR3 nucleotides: TGTGCCAGCAGGGGACCGGGGGATTCATATCGTGGCTACACCTTC. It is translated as CASRGPGDSYRGYTF.

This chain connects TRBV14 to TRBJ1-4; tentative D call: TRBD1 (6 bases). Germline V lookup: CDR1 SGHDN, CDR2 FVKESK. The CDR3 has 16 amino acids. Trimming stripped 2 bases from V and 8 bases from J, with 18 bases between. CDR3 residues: CASSQFGGAKWEKLFF. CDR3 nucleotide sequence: TGTGCCAGCAGCCAATTTGGGGGGGCGAAGTGGGAAAAACTGTTTTTT.

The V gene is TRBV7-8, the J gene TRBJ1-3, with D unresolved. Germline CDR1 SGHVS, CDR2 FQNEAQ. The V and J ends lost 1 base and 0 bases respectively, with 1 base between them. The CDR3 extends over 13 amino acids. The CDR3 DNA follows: TGTGCCAGCAGCTTAGTCTCTGGAAACACCATATATTTT. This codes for CASSLVSGNTIYF.